This T cell receptor (beta chain) originates from a study of radiotherapy plus CTLA-4 blockade in lung cancer. Study overall: Objective response rate was roughly 19%; disease control rate, around 30%. Study-wide results and limits: Increased serum interferon-beta after radiation also reportedly predicted response strongly.

The table came from immunoSEQ multiplex PCR; TCRdb's copy has only in-frame clones and leaves some out. The profile covers tens of thousands of clones, with around 80% appearing a single time and under 3.5% taken by the ten largest. This clone came up once. What it binds is unknown. CDR1 and CDR2 (germline): SNHLY, FYNNEI. Trimming cost V 7 bases and J 1 base, with 17 bases left between them. CDR3 size: 15 residues. CTLA-4 blockade using ipilimumab, together with focal radiation, was received by patients with chemo-refractory metastatic non-small-cell lung cancer. The sequences come from peripheral blood, collected from a patient treated with radiotherapy plus ipilimumab. The TCR sequence derives from a human donor with non-small cell lung cancer who had a partial response to radiotherapy plus ipilimumab. The chain uses TRBV2 and TRBJ2-7, with a tentative D call TRBD2 (5 bases). CDR3 in DNA: TGTGCCAGCACTACGGGAAAAGAAGTTTCCTACGAGCAGTACTTC. Amino acid sequence: CASTTGKEVSYEQYF.